This T cell receptor beta chain was sequenced during a study of blood T cell repertoires in COVID-19 (dated by TCRdb to the early 2020s). Some background on the complete study: The collaborator samples originated in the United States, Italy and Spain and spanned the acute and convalescent phases of COVID-19. Deeply sampled blood TCRbeta repertoires from subjects exposed to, actively infected with, or recovered from COVID-19 were included in the dataset. The material from the prospective study consisted of cDNA or gDNA derived from T cells, B-cell-depleted T cells, or PBMCs. The samples were drawn from the first 160 participants of the ongoing ImmuneRACE study and from over 950 subjects provided by 6 global collaborators. The repertoires were released in a freely available public database meant as a resource for research on the immune response to SARS-CoV-2. The sample metadata nearly always contained a de-identified subject ID, COVID-19 status, age in years and sex. Where available, HLA class I and class II types were obtained from metadata supplied by the sample provider rather than from assay-based typing. Study-wide conclusions, independent of this receptor: Clinical and demographic metadata were provided uncurated, with the amount varying by source and participant.

TCRbeta CDR3 regions were amplified from genomic DNA by means of the immunoSEQ Assay, a bias-controlled multiplex PCR. Turning to the authors' computational methods: The number of nucleated cells in each sample was estimated by amplification of reference gene primers within the assay. Sequence reads were collapsed and filtered to measure the absolute abundance of every unique TCRbeta CDR3 rearrangement. For each sample, productive Simpson clonality was calculated as the square root of Simpson's diversity index across productive rearrangements. Entries here come from immuneACCESS through TCRdb and include only in-frame sequences with V and J called. Some clones fail to appear in such tables; in the studies checked, an unresolved V gene covers under half of the shortfall, and the cause of the remainder is unknown. That table is the source of V, J and clone size, and D and trimming were worked out from the DNA. This sample holds roughly 45,000 clones; about nine tenths were observed only once. The ten biggest clones cover about 2.8% of the sample.

From V the trimming removes 4 bases and from J it removes 2 bases, while the gene matches leave 5 bases of the junction unaccounted for. Including the terminal cysteine and phenylalanine, the CDR3 comprises 14 residues. Only the CDR3 portion is preserved as DNA: 42 bases, with reading frame beginning at the first base. Taken from the germline V gene, the CDR1 and CDR2 loops are SGHRS and YFSETQ. One collaborating source in Seattle enrolled patients during active infection and followed them longitudinally through the course of disease. Each collaborating institution followed its own protocols to collect whole blood in K2EDTA tubes. Collaborator samples were shipped for TCRbeta analysis as frozen whole blood, isolated PBMCs, or DNA extracted from either sample type. A word on this clone: It lacks a known antigen. Base-call qualities are not available, and no considerably larger clone is one nucleotide away.

The origin of this receptor is a woman of 80 years or more with COVID-19, enrolled during active disease. Sequencing was carried out using peripheral blood. This chain joins TRBV5-1 to TRBJ2-5, with 7 junctional bases fitting TRBD1. The CDR3 region: CASSPGTAQETQYF. The DNA reads as follows: TGCGCCAGCAGCCCCGGGACAGCTCAAGAGACCCAGTACTTC.